Included here is one T cell receptor beta chain sequence, with context. Its antigen is undetermined. Germline loops: CDR1 MGHDK, CDR2 SYGVNS. V lost 1 base and J lost 7; bases outside the gene matches: 8. The CDR3 loop spans 17 amino acids. The sample belongs to a study of cytomegalovirus exposure and HLA in healthy donors. Study conclusions and caveats: It was reportedly the case that the classifier diagnosed cytomegalovirus status with high specificity and sensitivity. There were under 200 TCR beta chains listed as cytomegalovirus-associated.

The PCR had 60 Vbeta and 13 Jbeta primers. The protocol was immunoSEQ multiplex PCR, while the TCRdb copy is restricted to in-frame clones and leaves out a portion. The data contain 90,000 to 110,000 clones, roughly 79% of them seen just once; the ten biggest clones take up under 1.5%. V usage is TRBV25-1 and J usage is TRBJ2-2, with TRBD2 matching over 11 bases. The receptor was derived from a man between 35 and 55 years old in good health and CMV-seronegative. Sample: PBMCs. For the CDR3, the DNA is TGTGCCAGCAGTGAATCGGCTAGCGGGAGGTCGGGCGGGGAGCTGTTTTTT. This sequence encodes CASSESASGRSGGELFF. The variable domain in full, with the rest retrieved from reference TRBV25-1 and TRBJ2-2, is EADIYQTPRYLVIGTGKKITLECSQTMGHDKMYWYQQDPGMELHLIHYSYGVNSTEKGDLSSESTVSRIRTEHFPLTLESARPSHTSQYLCASSESASGRSGGELFFGEGSRLTVL.